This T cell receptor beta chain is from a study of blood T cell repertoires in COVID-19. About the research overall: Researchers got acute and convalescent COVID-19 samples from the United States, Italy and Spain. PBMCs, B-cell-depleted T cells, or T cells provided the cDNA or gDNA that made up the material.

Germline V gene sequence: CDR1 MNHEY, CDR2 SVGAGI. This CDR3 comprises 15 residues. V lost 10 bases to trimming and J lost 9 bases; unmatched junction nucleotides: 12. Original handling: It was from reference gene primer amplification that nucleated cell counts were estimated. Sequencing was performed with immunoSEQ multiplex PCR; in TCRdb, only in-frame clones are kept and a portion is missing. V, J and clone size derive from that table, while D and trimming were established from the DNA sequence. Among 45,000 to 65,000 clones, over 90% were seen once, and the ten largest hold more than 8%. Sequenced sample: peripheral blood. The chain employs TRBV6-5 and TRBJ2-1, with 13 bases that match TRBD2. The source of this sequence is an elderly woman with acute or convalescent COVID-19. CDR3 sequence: CAISLGLAGAGEQFF. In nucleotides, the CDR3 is TGTGCCATTTCGCTAGGACTAGCGGGAGCAGGTGAGCAGTTCTTC.